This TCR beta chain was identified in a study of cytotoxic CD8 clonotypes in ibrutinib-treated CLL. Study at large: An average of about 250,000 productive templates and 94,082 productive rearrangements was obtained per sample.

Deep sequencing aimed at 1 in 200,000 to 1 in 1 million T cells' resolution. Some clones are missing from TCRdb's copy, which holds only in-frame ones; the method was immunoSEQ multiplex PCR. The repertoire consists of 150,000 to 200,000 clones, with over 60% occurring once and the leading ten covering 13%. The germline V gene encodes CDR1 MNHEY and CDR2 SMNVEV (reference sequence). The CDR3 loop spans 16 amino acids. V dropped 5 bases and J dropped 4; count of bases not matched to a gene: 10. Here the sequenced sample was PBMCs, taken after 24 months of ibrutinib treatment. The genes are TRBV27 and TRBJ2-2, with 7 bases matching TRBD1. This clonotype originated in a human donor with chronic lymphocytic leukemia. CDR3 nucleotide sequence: TGTGCCAGCAGTCAAGGACAGGTGGCGGGCACCGGGGAGCTGTTTTTT. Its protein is CASSQGQVAGTGELFF.